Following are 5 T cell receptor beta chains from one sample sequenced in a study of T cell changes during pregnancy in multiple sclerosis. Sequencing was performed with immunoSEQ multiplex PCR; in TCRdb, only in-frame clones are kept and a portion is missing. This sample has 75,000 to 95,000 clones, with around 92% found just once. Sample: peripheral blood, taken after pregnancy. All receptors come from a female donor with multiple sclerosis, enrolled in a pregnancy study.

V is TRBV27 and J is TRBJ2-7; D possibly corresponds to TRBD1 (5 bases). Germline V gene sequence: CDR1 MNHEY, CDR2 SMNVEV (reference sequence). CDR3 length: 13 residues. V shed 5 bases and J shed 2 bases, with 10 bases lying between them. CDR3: CASSPTDTYEQYF. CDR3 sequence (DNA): TGTGCCAGCAGTCCGACAGACACCTACGAGCAGTACTTC.

The CDR3 region has the DNA TGTGCCAGCAGAGGATGGGAGAGGGGGGGCCAGTTCTTC. This translates into CASRGWERGGQFF. V and J are TRBV2 and TRBJ2-1, with D possibly matching TRBD2 (7 bases). The CDR3 is 13 amino acids. CDR1 is SNHLY and CDR2 is FYNNEI in the germline V gene. V lost 6 bases to trimming and J lost 13 bases, with 19 bases between them.

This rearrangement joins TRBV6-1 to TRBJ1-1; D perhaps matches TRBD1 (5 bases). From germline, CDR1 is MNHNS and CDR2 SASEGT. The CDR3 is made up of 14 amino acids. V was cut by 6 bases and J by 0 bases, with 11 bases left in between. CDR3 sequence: CASRGGVLNTEAFF. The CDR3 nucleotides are TGTGCCAGCAGGGGGGGGGTTTTGAACACTGAAGCTTTCTTT.

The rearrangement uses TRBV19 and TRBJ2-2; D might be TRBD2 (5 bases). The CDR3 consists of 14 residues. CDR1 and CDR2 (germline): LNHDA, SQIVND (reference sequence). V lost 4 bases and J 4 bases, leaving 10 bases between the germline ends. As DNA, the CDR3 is TGTGCCAGTAGTAATCCGGCGGGCACCGGGGAGCTGTTTTTT. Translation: CASSNPAGTGELFF. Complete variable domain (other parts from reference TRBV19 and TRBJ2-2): DGGITQSPKYLFRKEGQNVTLSCEQNLNHDAMYWYRQDPGQGLRLIYYSQIVNDFQKGDIAEGYSVSREKKESFPLTVTSAQKNPTAFYLCASSNPAGTGELFFGEGSRLTVL.

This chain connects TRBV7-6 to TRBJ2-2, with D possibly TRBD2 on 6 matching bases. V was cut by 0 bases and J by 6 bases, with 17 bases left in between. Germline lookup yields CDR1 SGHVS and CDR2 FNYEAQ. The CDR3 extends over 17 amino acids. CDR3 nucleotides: TGTGCCAGCAGCTTAGCTGGCGGGGCGAGTATCGCCGGGGAGCTGTTTTTT. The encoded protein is CASSLAGGASIAGELFF.